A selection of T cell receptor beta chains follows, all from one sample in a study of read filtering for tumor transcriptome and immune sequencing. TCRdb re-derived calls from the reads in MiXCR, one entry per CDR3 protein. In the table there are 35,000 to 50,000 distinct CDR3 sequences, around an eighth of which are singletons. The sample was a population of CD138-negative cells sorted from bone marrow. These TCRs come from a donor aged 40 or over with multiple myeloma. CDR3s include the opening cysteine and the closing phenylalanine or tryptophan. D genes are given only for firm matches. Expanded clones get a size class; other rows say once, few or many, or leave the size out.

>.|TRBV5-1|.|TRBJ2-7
CASHRARRDEQYF
TGCGCCAGCCACCGGGCCCGACGGGACGAGCAGTACTTC
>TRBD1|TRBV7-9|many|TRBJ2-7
CASSPRDRGPYEQYF
TGTGCCAGCAGCCCGCGGGACAGGGGACCCTACGAGCAGTACTTC
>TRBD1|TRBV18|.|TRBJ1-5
CASSPGTANNQPQHF
TGTGCCAGCTCACCAGGGACAGCAAACAATCAGCCCCAGCATTTT
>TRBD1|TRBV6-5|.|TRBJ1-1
CASSSPGQGDTEAFF
TGTGCCAGCAGTTCCCCCGGACAGGGAGACACTGAAGCTTTCTTT
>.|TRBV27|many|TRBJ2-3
CASQEVTSTDTQYF
TGTGCCTCCCAGGAGGTAACTAGCACAGATACGCAGTATTTT
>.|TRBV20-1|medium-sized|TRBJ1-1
CSADGPSGAEAFF
TGCAGTGCTGATGGGCCATCTGGCGCTGAAGCTTTCTTT
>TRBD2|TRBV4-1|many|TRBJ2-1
CASSQGTGGTYNEQFF
TGCGCCAGCAGCCAAGGAACGGGGGGGACCTACAATGAGCAGTTCTTC
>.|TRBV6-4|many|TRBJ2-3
CASSDRGETDTQYF
TGTGCCAGCAGTGACAGGGGGGAGACAGATACGCAGTATTTT
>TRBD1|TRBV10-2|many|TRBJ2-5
CASNGQGVFQETQYF
TGCGCCAGCAATGGACAGGGGGTTTTCCAAGAGACCCAGTACTTC
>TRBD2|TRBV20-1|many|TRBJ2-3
CSAMGLADTQNILDTDTQYF
TGCAGTGCTATGGGACTAGCGGACACGCAGAACATCCTCGACACAGATACGCAGTATTTT
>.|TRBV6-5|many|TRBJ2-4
CASSRLWQGIFTSPKNIQYF
TGTGCCAGCAGTCGACTATGGCAGGGGATTTTTACGAGTCCCAAAAACATTCAGTACTTC
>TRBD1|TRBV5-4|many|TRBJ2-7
CASSPGQGSFYEQYF
TGTGCCAGCAGCCCCGGACAGGGATCCTTCTACGAGCAGTACTTC
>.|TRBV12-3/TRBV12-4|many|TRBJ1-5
CASSIRGNQPQHF
TGTGCCAGCAGTATCCGGGGAAATCAGCCCCAGCATTTT
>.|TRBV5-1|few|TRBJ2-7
CASSPWDIYEQYF
TGCGCCAGCAGCCCCTGGGACATCTACGAGCAGTACTTC
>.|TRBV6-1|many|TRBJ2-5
CASSVPGMETQYF
TGTGCCAGCAGTGTCCCGGGGATGGAGACCCAGTACTTC
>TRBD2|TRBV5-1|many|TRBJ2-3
CASSPTSGGGGDTQYF
TGCGCCAGCAGCCCAACTAGCGGGGGCGGAGGGGATACGCAGTATTTT
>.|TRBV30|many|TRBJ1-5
CAWSNRVDQPQHF
TGTGCCTGGAGTAACAGGGTGGATCAGCCCCAGCATTTT
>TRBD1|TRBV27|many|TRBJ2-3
CASSFIQGAHSTDTQYF
TGTGCCAGCAGTTTCATTCAGGGGGCCCATAGCACAGATACGCAGTATTTT
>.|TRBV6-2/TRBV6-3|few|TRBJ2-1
CASSTGVIYNEQFF
TGTGCCAGCAGTACGGGAGTAATCTACAATGAGCAGTTCTTC
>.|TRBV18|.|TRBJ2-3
CASTRGVADTQYF
TGTGCCAGCACTCGAGGGGTAGCAGATACGCAGTATTTT
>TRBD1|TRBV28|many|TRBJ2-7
CASGTGAVRSYEQYF
TGTGCCAGCGGAACAGGGGCGGTAAGGTCCTACGAGCAGTACTTC
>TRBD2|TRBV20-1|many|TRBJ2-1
CSASPPGLAANEQFF
TGCAGTGCTAGCCCCCCCGGGCTAGCGGCCAATGAGCAGTTCTTC
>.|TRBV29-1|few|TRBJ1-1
CSGWTGEAFF
TGCAGCGGCTGGACGGGAGAAGCTTTCTTT
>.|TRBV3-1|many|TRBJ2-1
CASSPSQGVVSRYEQFF
TGTGCCAGCAGCCCATCCCAAGGGGTTGTGAGTAGGTATGAGCAGTTCTTC
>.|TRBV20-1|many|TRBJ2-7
CSAWSASSYEQYF
TGCAGTGCTTGGAGTGCCAGCTCCTACGAGCAGTACTTC
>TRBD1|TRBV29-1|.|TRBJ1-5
CSVGGAGGNQPQHF
TGCAGCGTTGGGGGCGCAGGGGGGAATCAGCCCCAGCATTTT
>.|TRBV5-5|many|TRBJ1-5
CASSLDAQGQAQHF
TGTGCCAGCAGCTTGGACGCGCAGGGGCAAGCCCAGCATTTT
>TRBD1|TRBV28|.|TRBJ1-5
CASSWGTESNQPQHF
TGTGCCAGCAGTTGGGGGACAGAAAGCAATCAGCCCCAGCATTTT
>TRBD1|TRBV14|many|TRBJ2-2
CASSPRDRNTGELFF
TGTGCCAGCAGCCCTAGGGACAGGAACACCGGGGAGCTGTTTTTT
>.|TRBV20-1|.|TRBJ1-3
CSARDALRGITGNTIYF
TGCAGTGCTAGAGATGCTTTGCGGGGGATAACTGGAAACACCATATATTTT
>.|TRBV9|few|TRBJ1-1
CASSLRPLGTEAFF
TGTGCCAGCAGCTTACGACCCCTCGGCACTGAAGCTTTCTTT
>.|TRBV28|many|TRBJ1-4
CASCVMDIRQEKLFF
TGTGCCAGCTGCGTCATGGACATTCGTCAGGAAAAACTGTTTTTT
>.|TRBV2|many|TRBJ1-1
CARDTGSGLTEAFF
TGTGCCAGAGATACCGGGAGCGGACTCACTGAAGCTTTCTTT
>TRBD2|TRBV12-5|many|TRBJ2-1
CASGPRGGLSYNEQFF
TGTGCTAGTGGTCCCCGGGGGGGCCTCTCCTACAATGAGCAGTTCTTC
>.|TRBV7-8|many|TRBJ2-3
CASSLETPSGDTQYF
TGTGCCAGCAGCTTAGAAACTCCGTCAGGAGATACGCAGTATTTT
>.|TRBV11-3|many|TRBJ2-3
CASRSFGTSTDTQYF
TGTGCCAGCAGGTCGTTCGGGACTAGCACAGATACGCAGTATTTT
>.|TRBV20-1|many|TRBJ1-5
CSAASGFHSNQPQHF
TGCAGTGCCGCTAGTGGCTTTCATAGCAATCAGCCCCAGCATTTT
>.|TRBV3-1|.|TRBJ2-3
CASGSTDTQYF
TGTGCCAGCGGCTCCACAGATACGCAGTATTTT
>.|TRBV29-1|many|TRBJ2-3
CSVELGGADTQYF
TGCAGCGTTGAATTGGGGGGAGCAGATACGCAGTATTTT
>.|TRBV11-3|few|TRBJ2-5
CASSLYGPPATQETQYF
TGTGCCAGCAGCTTGTATGGGCCCCCGGCGACCCAAGAGACCCAGTACTTC
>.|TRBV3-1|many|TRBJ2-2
CASSQTGELFF
TGTGCCAGCAGCCAAACCGGGGAGCTGTTTTTT
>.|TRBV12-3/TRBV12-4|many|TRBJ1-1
CASSLHVNTEAFF
TGTGCCAGCAGTTTACATGTGAACACTGAAGCTTTCTTT
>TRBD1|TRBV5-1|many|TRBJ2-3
CASGASGGATDTQYF
TGCGCCAGCGGTGCGTCAGGGGGCGCGACAGATACGCAGTATTTT
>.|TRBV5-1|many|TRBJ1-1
CASSPGSAENTEAFF
TGCGCCAGCAGTCCCGGATCCGCAGAGAACACTGAAGCTTTCTTT
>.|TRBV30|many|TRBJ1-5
CAWDDGNQPQHF
TGTGCCTGGGATGACGGTAATCAGCCCCAGCATTTT
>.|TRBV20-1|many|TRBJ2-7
CSARDQGGSPHEQYF
TGCAGTGCTAGAGATCAAGGGGGGTCCCCCCACGAGCAGTACTTC